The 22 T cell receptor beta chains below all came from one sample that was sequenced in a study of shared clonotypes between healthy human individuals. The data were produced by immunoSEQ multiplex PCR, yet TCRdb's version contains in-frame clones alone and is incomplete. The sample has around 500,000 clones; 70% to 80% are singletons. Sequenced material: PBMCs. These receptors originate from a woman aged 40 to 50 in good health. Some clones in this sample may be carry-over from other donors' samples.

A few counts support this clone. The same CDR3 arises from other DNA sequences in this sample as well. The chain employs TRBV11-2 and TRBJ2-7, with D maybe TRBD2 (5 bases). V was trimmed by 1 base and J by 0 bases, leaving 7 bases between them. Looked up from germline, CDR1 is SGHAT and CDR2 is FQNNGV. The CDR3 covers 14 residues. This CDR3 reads CASSLGGSSYEQYF. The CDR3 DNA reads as TGTGCCAGCAGCTTAGGAGGGAGCTCCTACGAGCAGTACTTC.

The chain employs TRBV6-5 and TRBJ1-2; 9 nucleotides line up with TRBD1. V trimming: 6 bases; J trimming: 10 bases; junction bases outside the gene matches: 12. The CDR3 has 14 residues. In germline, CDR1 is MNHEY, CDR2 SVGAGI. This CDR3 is CASRSDRDRVDYTF. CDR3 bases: TGTGCCAGCAGGTCGGACCGGGACAGGGTTGACTACACCTTC.

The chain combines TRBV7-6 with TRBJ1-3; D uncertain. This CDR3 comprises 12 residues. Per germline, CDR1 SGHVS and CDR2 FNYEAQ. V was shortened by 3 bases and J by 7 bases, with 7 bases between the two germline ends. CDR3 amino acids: CASSFSPNTIYF. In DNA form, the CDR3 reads TGTGCCAGCAGCTTTTCTCCCAACACCATATATTTT.

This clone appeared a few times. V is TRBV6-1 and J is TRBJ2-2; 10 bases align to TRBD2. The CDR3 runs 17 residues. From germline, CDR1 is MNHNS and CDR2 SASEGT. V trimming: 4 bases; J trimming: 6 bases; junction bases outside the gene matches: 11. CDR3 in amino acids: CASSADKTSGYSGELFF. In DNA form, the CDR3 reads TGTGCCAGCAGTGCCGATAAGACTAGCGGGTACTCCGGGGAGCTGTTTTTT.

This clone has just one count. CDR3 region: CASSFSNYNEKLFF. CDR3 nucleotides: TGTGCCAGCAGTTTTAGTAATTATAATGAAAAACTGTTTTTT. V and J are TRBV28 and TRBJ1-4; D gene ambiguous. Germline V gene sequence: CDR1 MDHEN, CDR2 SYDVKM. This CDR3 region has 14 residues. The germline V and J ends were trimmed by 3 bases and 4 bases, with 9 bases remaining between them.

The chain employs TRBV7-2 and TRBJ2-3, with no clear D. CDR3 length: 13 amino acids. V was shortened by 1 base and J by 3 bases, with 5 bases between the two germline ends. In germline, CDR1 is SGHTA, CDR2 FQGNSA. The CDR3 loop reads CASSLVPTDTQYF. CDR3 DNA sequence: TGTGCCAGCAGCTTAGTCCCAACAGATACGCAGTATTTT.

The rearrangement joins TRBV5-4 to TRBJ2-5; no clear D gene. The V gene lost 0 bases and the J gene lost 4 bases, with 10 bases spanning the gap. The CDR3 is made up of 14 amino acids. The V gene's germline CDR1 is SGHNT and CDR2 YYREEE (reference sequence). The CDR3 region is CASSLVSVRETQYF. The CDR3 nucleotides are TGTGCCAGCAGCTTGGTTTCGGTTAGAGAGACCCAGTACTTC.

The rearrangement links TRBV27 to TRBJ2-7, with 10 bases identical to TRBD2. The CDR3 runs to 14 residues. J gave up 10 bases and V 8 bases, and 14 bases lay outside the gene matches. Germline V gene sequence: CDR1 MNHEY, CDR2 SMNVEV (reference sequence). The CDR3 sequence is CASWARLAGARQYF. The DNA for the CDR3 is TGTGCCAGCTGGGCCCGCCTAGCGGGAGCCCGACAGTACTTC.

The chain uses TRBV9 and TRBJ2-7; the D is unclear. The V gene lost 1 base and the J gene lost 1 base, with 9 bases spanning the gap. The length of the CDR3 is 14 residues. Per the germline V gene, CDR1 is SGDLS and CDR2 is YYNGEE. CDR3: CASSVSKESYEQYF. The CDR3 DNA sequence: TGTGCCAGCAGCGTAAGTAAGGAGTCCTACGAGCAGTACTTC.

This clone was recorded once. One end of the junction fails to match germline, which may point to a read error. CDR3 amino acids: CASSLTGSNRNNGYTF. Written as DNA, the CDR3 is TGTGCCAGCAGCTTAACTGGTTCTAACCGTAACAATGGCTACACCTTC. This rearrangement joins TRBV7-3 to TRBJ1-2; D uncertain. The CDR3 totals 16 residues. CDR1 SGHTA and CDR2 FQGTGA come from the germline V gene. The entire variable domain, with the rest obtained from reference TRBV7-3 and TRBJ1-2, is as follows: GAGVSQTPSNKVTEKGKYVELRCDPISGHTALYWYRQSLGQGPEFLIYFQGTGAADDSGLPNDRFFAVRPEGSVSTLKIQRTERGDSAVYLCASSLTGSNRNNGYTFGSGTRLTVV.

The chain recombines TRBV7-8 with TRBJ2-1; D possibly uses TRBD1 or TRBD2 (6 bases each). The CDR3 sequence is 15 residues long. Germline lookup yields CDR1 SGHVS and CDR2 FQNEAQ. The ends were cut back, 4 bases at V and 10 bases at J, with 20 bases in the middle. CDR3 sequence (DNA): TGTGCCAGCAGCTATAGCGGAGGGGGAGTTCGGGAGCAGTTCTTC. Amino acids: CASSYSGGGVREQFF.

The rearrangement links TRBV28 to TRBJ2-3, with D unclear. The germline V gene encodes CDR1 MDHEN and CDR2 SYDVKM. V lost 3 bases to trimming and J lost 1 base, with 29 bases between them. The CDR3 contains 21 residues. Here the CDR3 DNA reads TGTGCCAGCAGTTTCCGCCGGTCGGCGGCAGAAAAACTCTCCCGCACAGATACGCAGTATTTT. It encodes CASSFRRSAAEKLSRTDTQYF.

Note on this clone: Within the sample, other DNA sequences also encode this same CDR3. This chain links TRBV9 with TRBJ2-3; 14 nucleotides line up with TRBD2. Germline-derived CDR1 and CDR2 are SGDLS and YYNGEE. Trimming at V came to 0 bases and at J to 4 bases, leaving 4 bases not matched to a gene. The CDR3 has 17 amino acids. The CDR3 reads CASSVVGTSGSADTQYF. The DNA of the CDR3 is TGTGCCAGCAGCGTAGTAGGGACTAGCGGGAGTGCAGATACGCAGTATTTT.

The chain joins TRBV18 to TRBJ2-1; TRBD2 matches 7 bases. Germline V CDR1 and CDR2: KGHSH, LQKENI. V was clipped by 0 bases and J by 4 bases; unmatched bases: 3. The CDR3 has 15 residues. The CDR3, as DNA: TGTGCCAGCTCACCACCTCGCGGGAGTTACAATGAGCAGTTCTTC. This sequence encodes CASSPPRGSYNEQFF. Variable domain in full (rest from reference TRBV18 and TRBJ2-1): NAGVMQNPRHLVRRRGQEARLRCSPMKGHSHVYWYRQLPEEGLKFMVYLQKENIIDESGMPKERFSAEFPKEGPSILRIQQVVRGDSAAYFCASSPPRGSYNEQFFGPGTRLTVL.

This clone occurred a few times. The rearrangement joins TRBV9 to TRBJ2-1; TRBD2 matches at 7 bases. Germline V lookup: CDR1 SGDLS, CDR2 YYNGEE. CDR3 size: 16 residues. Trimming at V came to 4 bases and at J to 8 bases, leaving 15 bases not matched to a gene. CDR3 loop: CASSPSAGRVRDEQFF. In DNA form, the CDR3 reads TGTGCCAGCAGCCCTAGCGCGGGGAGGGTTAGAGATGAGCAGTTCTTC. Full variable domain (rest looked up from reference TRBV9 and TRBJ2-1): DSGVTQTPKHLITATGQRVTLRCSPRSGDLSVYWYQQSLDQGLQFLIQYYNGEERAKGNILERFSAQQFPDLHSELNLSSLELGDSALYFCASSPSAGRVRDEQFFGPGTRLTVL.

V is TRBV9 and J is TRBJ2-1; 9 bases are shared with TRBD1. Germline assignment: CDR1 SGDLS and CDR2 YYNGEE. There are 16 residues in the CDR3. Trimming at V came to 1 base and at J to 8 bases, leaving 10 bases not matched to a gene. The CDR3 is CASSVSPGQGVDEQFF. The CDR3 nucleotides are TGTGCCAGCAGCGTATCTCCGGGACAGGGCGTCGATGAGCAGTTCTTC.

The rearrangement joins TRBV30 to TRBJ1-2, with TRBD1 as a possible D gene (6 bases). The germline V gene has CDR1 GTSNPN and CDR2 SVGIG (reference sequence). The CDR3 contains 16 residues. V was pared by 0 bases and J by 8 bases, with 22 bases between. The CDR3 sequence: CAWSVQADRIRAGYTF. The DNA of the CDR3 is TGTGCCTGGAGTGTACAGGCGGACAGAATTCGTGCGGGCTACACCTTC.

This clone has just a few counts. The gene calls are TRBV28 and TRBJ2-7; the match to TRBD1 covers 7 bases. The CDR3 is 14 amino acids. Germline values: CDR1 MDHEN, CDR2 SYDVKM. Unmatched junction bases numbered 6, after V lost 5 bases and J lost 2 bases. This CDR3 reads CASSGQVGPYEQYF. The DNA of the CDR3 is TGTGCCAGCAGTGGACAGGTGGGTCCCTACGAGCAGTACTTC.

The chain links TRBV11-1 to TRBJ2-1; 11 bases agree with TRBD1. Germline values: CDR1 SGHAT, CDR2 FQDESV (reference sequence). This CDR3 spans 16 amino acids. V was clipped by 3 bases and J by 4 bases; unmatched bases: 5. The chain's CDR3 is CASSFWTGGRYNEQFF. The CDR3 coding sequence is TGTGCCAGCAGCTTCTGGACAGGGGGCCGTTACAATGAGCAGTTCTTC.

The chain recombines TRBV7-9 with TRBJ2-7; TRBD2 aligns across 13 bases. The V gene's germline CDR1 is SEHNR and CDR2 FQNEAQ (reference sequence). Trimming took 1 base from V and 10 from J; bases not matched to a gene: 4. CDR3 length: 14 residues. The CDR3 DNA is TGTGCCAGCAGCTTAGGGGGACTAGCGGGACGACAGTACTTC. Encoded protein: CASSLGGLAGRQYF.

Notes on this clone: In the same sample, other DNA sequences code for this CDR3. The CDR3 nucleotides read TGCGCCAGCAGCTTCTCAGGGGGCGGGGAGACCCAGTACTTC. Amino acid sequence: CASSFSGGGETQYF. The rearrangement uses TRBV5-1 and TRBJ2-5, with 8 bases fitting TRBD1. The CDR3 has 14 residues. The V gene's germline CDR1 is SGHRS and CDR2 YFSETQ. V shed 2 bases and J 5 bases; nucleotides not matched to a gene: 5.

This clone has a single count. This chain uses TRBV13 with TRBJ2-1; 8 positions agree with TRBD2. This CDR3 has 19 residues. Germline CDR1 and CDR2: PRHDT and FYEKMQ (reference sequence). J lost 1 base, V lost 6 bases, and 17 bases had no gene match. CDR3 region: CASRATSGGSTRSYNEQFF. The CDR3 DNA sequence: TGTGCCAGCAGAGCAACTAGCGGAGGGAGTACCCGATCCTACAATGAGCAGTTCTTC.